The 7 T cell receptor beta chains presented below share a single source sample, sequenced in a study of early T cells in non-severe SARS-CoV-2 infection. TCRdb analysed the 5' RACE reads with MiXCR anew, one entry per CDR3 protein. The sample lists some 77,000 distinct CDR3 sequences, about 17% occurring once. Source material: whole blood. Receptors were obtained from an adult who was a healthcare worker with PCR-confirmed SARS-CoV-2 infection or an uninfected control (not recorded which).

The chain recombines TRBV7-9 with TRBJ2-5; 11 bases align to TRBD2. The CDR3 length is 15 residues. After removal of 4 bases from V and 3 bases from J, the junction contained 4 bases not matched to a gene. Germline assignment: CDR1 SEHNR and CDR2 FQNEAQ (reference sequence). CDR3 sequence reads: CASSSPGLAEETQYF. The DNA of the CDR3 is TGTGCCAGCAGCTCGCCGGGACTAGCGGAAGAGACCCAGTACTTC.

This clonotype was recorded a few times. V is TRBV20-1 and J is TRBJ2-7; D is uncertain. Germline V gene data show CDR1 as DFQATT and CDR2 as SNEGSKA (reference sequence). The CDR3 loop spans 11 amino acids. V lost 5 bases and J 5 bases, leaving 10 bases between the germline ends. The CDR3 DNA sequence: TGCAGTGCTCACGCCCCCAACGAGCAGTACTTC. As protein: CSAHAPNEQYF.

The sample holds a few counts of this clonotype. The genes are TRBV14 and TRBJ2-5, with TRBD2 identical over 7 bases. Per germline, CDR1 SGHDN and CDR2 FVKESK. The V segment lost 4 bases and the J segment 3 bases; nucleotides outside the gene matches: 14. CDR3 size: 17 residues. The CDR3 DNA reads TGTGCCAGCAGCCTTCACCATGGTCGACTAGCCAAAGAGACCCAGTACTTC. Amino acid sequence: CASSLHHGRLAKETQYF.

This clonotype was picked up a small number of times. This chain uses TRBV5-4 with TRBJ2-1, with TRBD1 matching over 8 bases. Unmatched junction bases numbered 10, after V lost 2 bases and J lost 6 bases. This CDR3 is 16 amino acids long. Germline CDR1 SGHNT, CDR2 YYREEE (reference sequence). CDR3 sequence: CASSFTNRGYGNEQFF. The DNA of the CDR3 is TGTGCCAGCAGCTTTACGAACAGGGGGTACGGCAATGAGCAGTTCTTC.

The chain links TRBV19 to TRBJ2-5, with D possibly TRBD1 on 5 matching bases. CDR1 is LNHDA, CDR2 SQIVND, per germline (reference sequence). The CDR3 loop spans 14 amino acids. The germline V and J ends were trimmed by 4 bases and 0 bases, with 9 bases remaining between them. CDR3: CASSKDMYQETQYF. CDR3 DNA sequence: TGTGCCAGTAGTAAGGACATGTACCAAGAGACCCAGTACTTC.

This sequence joins TRBV6-6 and TRBJ1-1; D might be TRBD1 (5 bases). Trimming stripped 6 bases from V and 0 bases from J, with 11 bases between. CDR1 and CDR2 from the germline V gene are MNHNY and SVGAGI (reference sequence). The CDR3 totals 14 residues. CDR3 DNA: TGTGCCAGCAGAACAACAGGCGTGAACACTGAAGCTTTCTTT. This codes for CASRTTGVNTEAFF.

This clonotype was counted between two and nine times. The genes are TRBV29-1 and TRBJ2-1; D uncertain. Germline lookup yields CDR1 SQVTM and CDR2 ANQGSEA. Trimming took off 7 bases at V and 0 bases at J, with 13 bases between the two ends. The CDR3 totals 14 residues. The CDR3 nucleotides are TGCAGCGCCATGACCGGAAGCTCCTACAATGAGCAGTTCTTC. Its translation is CSAMTGSSYNEQFF.